This T cell receptor (beta chain) is from a study of T cell changes during pregnancy in multiple sclerosis. CDR3 length: 12 amino acids. Germline lookup yields CDR1 MDHEN and CDR2 SYDVKM. V was cut by 1 base and J by 9 bases, with 7 bases left in between. Only in-frame clones appear in the TCRdb table, and some are missing; sequencing was by immunoSEQ multiplex PCR. The sample consists of 85,000 to 90,000 clones, nearly 95% of them appearing once. The receptor comes from a female donor in good health, enrolled as a control in a pregnancy study. This chain uses TRBV28 with TRBJ2-1; D not certain. The sample in question was peripheral blood, obtained after pregnancy. CDR3 DNA sequence: TGTGCCAGCAGTTTATTACTCGGTGAGCAGTTCTTC. Translation gives CASSLLLGEQFF. Full variable domain (outside the CDR3, taken from reference TRBV28 and TRBJ2-1): DVKVTQSSRYLVKRTGEKVFLECVQDMDHENMFWYRQDPGLGLRLIYFSYDVKMKEKGDIPEGYSVSREKKERFSLILESASTNQTSMYLCASSLLLGEQFFGPGTRLTVL.